This is a list of T cell receptor beta chains from one sample in a study of blood T cell repertoires in COVID-19. The protocol was immunoSEQ multiplex PCR, while the TCRdb copy is restricted to in-frame clones and leaves out a portion. The table lists roughly 250,000 clones, about 79% of them singletons, with roughly 10% in the top ten. Material for sequencing was peripheral blood. Receptors originate from a woman aged 80 or over with acute or convalescent COVID-19. Each CDR3 is given with its conserved first and last residue. The D gene is left open where the match is weak. Part of the rows lack a size; the others show once, few, many or a class for expanded clones.

J	size	V	D	DNA	CDR3
TRBJ1-5	many	TRBV5-1	.	TGCGCCAGCAGCTTGGAGCGACAGATAGATCAGCCCCAGCATTTT	CASSLERQIDQPQHF
TRBJ2-7	.	TRBV3-1/TRBV3-2	TRBD1	TGTGCCAGCAGCTTACAGGGGGCGGGTGAGCAGTACTTC	CASSLQGAGEQYF
TRBJ2-1	few	TRBV5-4	.	TGTGCCAGCAGCTTGATGGACTCATACAATGAGCAGTTCTTC	CASSLMDSYNEQFF
TRBJ2-3	.	TRBV19	TRBD2	TGTGCCACCGGACTAGCGAATACGCAGTATTTT	CATGLANTQYF
TRBJ2-2	.	TRBV9	TRBD1	TGTGCCAGCACCTTCCCCGGGGGACAGGGAATCGGGGAGCTGTTTTTT	CASTFPGGQGIGELFF
TRBJ2-3	once	TRBV9	.	TGTGCCAGCAGCGTAGCTGCGGGGAGAAGGGGAGCAGATACGCAGTATTTT	CASSVAAGRRGADTQYF
TRBJ2-1	.	TRBV6-4	TRBD2	TGTGCCAGCAGTGCGGGAGGGGCTAGCATGAATGAGCAGTTCTTC	CASSAGGASMNEQFF
TRBJ2-2	.	TRBV9	TRBD1	TGTGCCAGCAGCACCCCCGGGACAGGGGTAACCGGGGAGCTGTTTTTT	CASSTPGTGVTGELFF
TRBJ2-7	.	TRBV5-4	TRBD1	TGTGCCAGCAGCTCACTCCGGGACAGGGGCTCCTACGAGCAGTACTTC	CASSSLRDRGSYEQYF
TRBJ1-2	.	TRBV20-1	.	TGCAGTGCTTCTACAGGTACCGGCTACACCTTC	CSASTGTGYTF
TRBJ2-7	.	TRBV19	.	TGTGCCAGTAGCATGGACAGGAGGGCCTTCTATTCGTACGAGCAGTACTTC	CASSMDRRAFYSYEQYF
TRBJ1-1	.	TRBV29-1	.	TGCAGCGTTGCAGGGTTTGCTGAAGCTTTCTTT	CSVAGFAEAFF
TRBJ1-2	.	TRBV30	TRBD1	TGTGCCTGGGGCGTGGGGACAGACTATGGCTACACCTTC	CAWGVGTDYGYTF
TRBJ2-7	.	TRBV29-1	TRBD1	TGCAGCGTTGGACAGGGGGCCTCCTACGAGCAGTACTTC	CSVGQGASYEQYF
TRBJ1-1	.	TRBV5-5	.	TGTGCCAGCAGCTCCGAGGGAGGTTACAGTACTGAAGCTTTCTTT	CASSSEGGYSTEAFF
TRBJ1-1	.	TRBV7-3	.	TGTGCCAGCAGCTTATCCCATGCGGTTATGAACACTGAAGCTTTCTTT	CASSLSHAVMNTEAFF
TRBJ2-3	.	TRBV5-1	.	TGCGCCAGCGCCCGGGACTTATACACAGATACGCAGTATTTT	CASARDLYTDTQYF
TRBJ1-4	.	TRBV5-1	.	TGCGCCAGCAGGAGGGACACGGAAAAACTGTTTTTT	CASRRDTEKLFF
TRBJ1-5	.	TRBV6-2/TRBV6-3	TRBD1	TGTGCCAGCAGTCCGACAGGGGGAGTAAGCAATCAGCCCCAGCATTTT	CASSPTGGVSNQPQHF
TRBJ1-5	.	TRBV27	TRBD1	TGTGCCAGCAGTTTTCAGGGGGCGTTGGGTCAGCCCCAGCATTTT	CASSFQGALGQPQHF
TRBJ2-1	.	TRBV9	.	TGTGCCAGCAGCGTTTCCCCAGGGTCCTACAATGAGCAGTTCTTC	CASSVSPGSYNEQFF
TRBJ1-3	.	TRBV6-5	.	TGTGCCAGTTTCACCCGGGTTGGCACCATATATTTT	CASFTRVGTIYF
TRBJ2-3	.	TRBV7-9	.	TGTGCCAGCAGCTTAGTCTACGCAGATACGCAGTATTTT	CASSLVYADTQYF
TRBJ2-3	.	TRBV7-8	.	TGTGCCAGCAGCTTAGCGGGGGGAGTGGGCACAGATACGCAGTATTTT	CASSLAGGVGTDTQYF
TRBJ1-2	once	TRBV20-1	.	TGCAGTGCTACCCAGGGTGCGGGCTACACCTTC	CSATQGAGYTF
TRBJ2-1	.	TRBV10-1	TRBD2	TGCGCCAGCAGTGAACTAGGGACTAGTGGCGTCAATGAGCAGTTCTTC	CASSELGTSGVNEQFF
TRBJ1-6	.	TRBV25-1	TRBD1	TGTGCCAGCAGTGCCGGGACAGGGGGCTCACCCCTCCACTTT	CASSAGTGGSPLHF
TRBJ2-2	.	TRBV2	TRBD2	TGTGCCAGCAGTGTTCATAGCGGGGGGGCCAGAACCGGGGAGCTGTTTTTT	CASSVHSGGARTGELFF
TRBJ1-5	.	TRBV5-1	.	TGCGCCAGCAGCCTAACAGGGAATGGCAATCAGCCCCAGCATTTT	CASSLTGNGNQPQHF
TRBJ1-5	.	TRBV5-4	.	TGTGCCAGCAGCTCCCAGGGCCAGCCCCAGCATTTT	CASSSQGQPQHF
TRBJ1-2	.	TRBV2	TRBD1	TGTGCCAGCAGTGATAGGCAGGGGGGCTATGGCTACACCTTC	CASSDRQGGYGYTF
TRBJ1-1	.	TRBV10-3	TRBD1	TGTGCCTCGATAGGACAGGGGAACACTGAAGCTTTCTTT	CASIGQGNTEAFF
TRBJ1-6	.	TRBV9	.	TGTGCCAGCAGCGAGGTGGGAGGGCTTGAGCCCCTCCACTTT	CASSEVGGLEPLHF
TRBJ2-7	.	TRBV27	TRBD1	TGTGCCAGCAATCCTCAGGGGGCAATTGGCTACGAGCAGTACTTC	CASNPQGAIGYEQYF
TRBJ2-2	once	TRBV18	.	TGTGCCAGCCATACGGGGAGCAACACCGGGGAGCTGTTTTTT	CASHTGSNTGELFF
TRBJ2-7	.	TRBV6-5	.	TGTGCCAGCAGTTACACCAGACAGCCCCTCGAGCAGTACTTC	CASSYTRQPLEQYF
TRBJ1-5	.	TRBV6-2/TRBV6-3	.	TGTGCCAGCAGTTACGGCGGGGGGAGCAATCAGCCCCAGCATTTT	CASSYGGGSNQPQHF
TRBJ1-1	.	TRBV6-5	.	TGTGCCAGCAGTCGCCCAGGGGTGGGTGAAGCTTTCTTT	CASSRPGVGEAFF
TRBJ1-4	.	TRBV5-1	.	TGCGCCAGCAGCCCTACAGGAATGCGAGAAAAACTGTTTTTT	CASSPTGMREKLFF
TRBJ1-2	.	TRBV6-4	TRBD1	TGTGCCAGCAGTGAACCGGGACAGGGGCACTGGACCTTC	CASSEPGQGHWTF
TRBJ1-3	.	TRBV7-2	.	TGTGCCAGCAGCTTAGCCCGGACAGCCTCTGGAAACACCATATATTTT	CASSLARTASGNTIYF
TRBJ2-1	.	TRBV5-6	TRBD2	TGTGCCAGCAGCTTGGCCCCGGGAGGCCCTGGGCAGTTCTTC	CASSLAPGGPGQFF